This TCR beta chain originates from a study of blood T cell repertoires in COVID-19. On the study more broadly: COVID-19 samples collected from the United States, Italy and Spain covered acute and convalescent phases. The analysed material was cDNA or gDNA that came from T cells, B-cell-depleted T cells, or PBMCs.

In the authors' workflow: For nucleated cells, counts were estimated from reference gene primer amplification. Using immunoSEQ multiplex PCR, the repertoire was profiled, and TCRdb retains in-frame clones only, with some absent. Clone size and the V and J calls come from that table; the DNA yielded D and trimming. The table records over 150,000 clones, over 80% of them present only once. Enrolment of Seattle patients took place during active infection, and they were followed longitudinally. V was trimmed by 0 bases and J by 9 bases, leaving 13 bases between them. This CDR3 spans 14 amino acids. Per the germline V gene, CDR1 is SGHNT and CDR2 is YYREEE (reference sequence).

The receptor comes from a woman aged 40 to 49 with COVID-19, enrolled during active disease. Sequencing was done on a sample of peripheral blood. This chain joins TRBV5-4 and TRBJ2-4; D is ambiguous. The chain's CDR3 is CASSLDWASGIQYF. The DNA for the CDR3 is TGTGCCAGCAGCTTGGATTGGGCCAGTGGCATTCAGTACTTC.